This entry is about one T cell receptor (beta chain). What it binds is unknown. This sample was included in a study of response to subunit inactivated influenza vaccine. Overall study results and limits: Authors suggested seasonal influenza vaccinations each recruit few new T cells.

CDR1 is DFQATT and CDR2 is SNEGSKA in the germline V gene (reference sequence). The CDR3 has 11 amino acids. With 6 bases removed from V and 3 bases from J, the gap between germline ends came to 9 bases. From the RT-PCR reads, TCRdb called clonotypes with MiXCR, one entry per CDR3 protein. The data contain fewer than 700,000 distinct CDR3 sequences, 10% to 15% of them singletons. The clonotype was recovered from a man aged 50 to 59 who received an inactivated influenza vaccine. Specimen: PBMCs from blood, collected roughly 48 days after vaccination. The V call is TRBV20-1, the J call TRBJ2-7, with D perhaps TRBD2 (6 bases). CDR3 in DNA: TGCAGTGCCCCGGACTACTACGAGCAGTACTTC. Amino acid sequence: CSAPDYYEQYF.